These 15 T cell receptor beta chains came from one sample sequenced in a study of T cells in localized non-small cell lung cancer. Some clones are missing from TCRdb's copy, which holds only in-frame ones; the method was immunoSEQ multiplex PCR. The repertoire holds roughly 25,000 clones, roughly 87% seen once, with approximately 32% in the top ten. Sequenced here: peripheral blood, sampled before any cancer treatment. The source is a male donor aged 60 or over with stage I squamous cell lung carcinoma.

For the CDR3, the DNA is TGTGCCAGCAGCTTAGAAGGCGAGTTCTTTCACAATGAGCAGTTCTTC. This translates into CASSLEGEFFHNEQFF. This chain joins TRBV7-2 and TRBJ2-1; D ambiguous. V dropped 1 base and J dropped 5 bases, with 15 bases sitting between them. Germline V lookup: CDR1 SGHTA, CDR2 FQGNSA. The CDR3 loop spans 16 amino acids. Drawing the rest from reference TRBV7-2 and TRBJ2-1, the complete variable domain is GAGVSQSPSNKVTEKGKDVELRCDPISGHTALYWYRQSLGQGLEFLIYFQGNSAPDKSGLPSDRFSAERTGGSVSTLTIQRTQQEDSAVYLCASSLEGEFFHNEQFFGPGTRLTVL.

This chain uses TRBV29-1 with TRBJ2-3; D may correspond to TRBD1 or TRBD2 (5 bases each). Germline V gene sequence: CDR1 SQVTM, CDR2 ANQGSEA. The V gene lost 7 bases and the J gene lost 0 bases, with 17 bases spanning the gap. CDR3 length: 15 residues. The CDR3 sequence: CSAPVGGSSTDTQYF. CDR3 DNA: TGCAGCGCCCCCGTTGGGGGTTCTAGCACAGATACGCAGTATTTT.

The V call is TRBV7-2, the J call TRBJ2-5; the D is unclear. The germline V gene has CDR1 SGHTA and CDR2 FQGNSA. The V end lost 5 bases, the J end lost 5 bases, and 15 bases lay between the germline ends. The CDR3 is 14 residues long. CDR3 sequence reads: CASSTPSFSETQYF. Written as DNA, the CDR3 is TGTGCCAGCAGCACGCCATCGTTCTCGGAGACCCAGTACTTC. Variable domain in full (rest from reference TRBV7-2 and TRBJ2-5): GAGVSQSPSNKVTEKGKDVELRCDPISGHTALYWYRQSLGQGLEFLIYFQGNSAPDKSGLPSDRFSAERTGGSVSTLTIQRTQQEDSAVYLCASSTPSFSETQYFGPGTRLLVL.

CDR3 sequence reads: CASSSPTSGRAYEQYF. DNA of the CDR3: TGTGCCAGCAGCTCCCCCACTAGCGGGAGGGCCTACGAGCAGTACTTC. V is TRBV7-2 and J is TRBJ2-7; 13 nucleotides match TRBD2. V shed 4 bases and J 2 bases; nucleotides not matched to a gene: 5. The CDR3 is 16 residues long. Germline lookup yields CDR1 SGHTA and CDR2 FQGNSA.

J is TRBJ1-1 and V is TRBV11-2, with D perhaps matching TRBD1 (5 bases). The germline V gene has CDR1 SGHAT and CDR2 FQNNGV. CDR3 length: 17 amino acids. V lost 0 bases to trimming and J lost 0 bases, with 14 bases between them. CDR3 amino acids: CASSLDGRQRVNTEAFF. CDR3 in DNA: TGTGCCAGCAGCTTAGATGGTAGACAGCGGGTGAACACTGAAGCTTTCTTT.

A few counts support this clone. The rearrangement joins TRBV9 to TRBJ2-2, with D uncertain. V was trimmed by 3 bases and J by 4 bases, leaving 10 bases between them. This CDR3 contains 14 residues. Looked up from germline, CDR1 is SGDLS and CDR2 is YYNGEE. CDR3 bases: TGTGCCAGCAGCGCAATGACGGTCACCGGGGAGCTGTTTTTT. Translated, it gives CASSAMTVTGELFF.

The gene calls are TRBV19 and TRBJ1-5; a weak D match, TRBD1 (5 bases). Germline CDR1 LNHDA, CDR2 SQIVND (reference sequence). The CDR3 has 16 residues. V was trimmed by 3 bases and J by 3 bases, leaving 15 bases between them. CDR3 region: CASSIQSRGVNQPQHF. The CDR3 coding sequence is TGTGCCAGTAGTATCCAATCACGGGGGGTCAATCAGCCCCAGCATTTT.

The chain couples TRBV28 to TRBJ1-2; the D gene is possibly TRBD1 (6 bases). This CDR3 has 14 amino acids. V lost 6 bases and J 0 bases, leaving 11 bases between the germline ends. CDR1 MDHEN and CDR2 SYDVKM come from the germline V gene. The CDR3 reads CASSLQGPNYGYTF. CDR3 in DNA: TGTGCCAGCAGCCTACAGGGCCCTAACTATGGCTACACCTTC.

V and J are TRBV6-1 and TRBJ1-2; TRBD1 agrees at 7 bases. V gave up 11 bases and J gave up 7 bases; unmatched junction bases: 16. The germline V gene encodes CDR1 MNHNS and CDR2 SASEGT. This CDR3 comprises 14 residues. The CDR3 spells CAGFQGLGGFGYTF. The CDR3 bases are TGTGCCGGGTTTCAGGGACTAGGGGGCTTTGGCTACACCTTC.

The chain is built from TRBV11-2 and TRBJ2-1, with TRBD2 matching over 8 bases. Losses at the gene ends were 4 bases for V and 6 bases for J; bases not matched to a gene: 8. Germline CDR1 reads SGHAT; CDR2 reads FQNNGV. This CDR3 is 15 amino acids long. The CDR3 DNA follows: TGTGCCAGCAGCTCAAGGACTAGCTGGGGCAATGAGCAGTTCTTC. Encoded protein: CASSSRTSWGNEQFF.

V usage is TRBV9 and J usage is TRBJ2-3, with unresolved D. Deletions cut 0 bases from V and 2 bases from J, with 13 bases between. CDR1 is SGDLS, CDR2 YYNGEE, per germline. The CDR3 covers 16 residues. The CDR3 reads CASSVDKLSPTDTQYF. In nucleotides, the CDR3 is TGTGCCAGCAGCGTAGACAAGCTCTCTCCCACAGATACGCAGTATTTT.

The V call is TRBV7-9, the J call TRBJ1-4; TRBD1 is a possible D gene (6 bases). Between the trimmed V and J ends, which lost 5 bases and 4 bases, there was a span of 14 bases. The germline CDR1 and CDR2 sequences are SEHNR and FQNEAQ (reference sequence). The CDR3 is made up of 15 amino acids. The CDR3 protein is CASSPAGQYNEKLFF. Written as DNA, the CDR3 is TGTGCCAGCAGCCCAGCGGGACAATATAATGAAAAACTGTTTTTT.

CDR3 DNA sequence: TGTGCCAGCAGCCCCCACGGGGCTCAAGAGACCCAGTACTTC. Residues: CASSPHGAQETQYF. The gene calls are TRBV7-9 and TRBJ2-5; D possibly uses TRBD1 or TRBD2 (5 bases each). The V and J ends lost 5 bases and 2 bases respectively, with 12 bases between them. The CDR3 sequence is 14 residues long. Germline V lookup: CDR1 SEHNR, CDR2 FQNEAQ (reference sequence).

The table lists this clone with a count of one. The V call is TRBV5-1, the J call TRBJ1-2; unclear D gene. The CDR3 spans 12 residues. V dropped 1 base and J dropped 7 bases, with 8 bases sitting between them. Looked up from germline, CDR1 is SGHRS and CDR2 is YFSETQ. As DNA, the CDR3 is TGCGCCAGCAGCTTGTCTAGGGTTGGCTACACCTTC. Its translation is CASSLSRVGYTF. Drawing the rest from reference TRBV5-1 and TRBJ1-2, the complete variable domain is KAGVTQTPRYLIKTRGQQVTLSCSPISGHRSVSWYQQTPGQGLQFLFEYFSETQRNKGNFPGRFSGRQFSNSRSEMNVSTLELGDSALYLCASSLSRVGYTFGSGTRLTVV.

This chain joins TRBV21-1 and TRBJ2-6; the table's TRBD1 call for D was not verified on the DNA. TRBV21-1 is a pseudogene. The CDR3 length is 20 residues. CDR3 in DNA: TGTGCCAGCAGCGCCGGACAGGGAATGGGGATAAGCTCTGGGGCCAACGTCCTGACTTTC. Translation: CASSAGQGMGISSGANVLTF.